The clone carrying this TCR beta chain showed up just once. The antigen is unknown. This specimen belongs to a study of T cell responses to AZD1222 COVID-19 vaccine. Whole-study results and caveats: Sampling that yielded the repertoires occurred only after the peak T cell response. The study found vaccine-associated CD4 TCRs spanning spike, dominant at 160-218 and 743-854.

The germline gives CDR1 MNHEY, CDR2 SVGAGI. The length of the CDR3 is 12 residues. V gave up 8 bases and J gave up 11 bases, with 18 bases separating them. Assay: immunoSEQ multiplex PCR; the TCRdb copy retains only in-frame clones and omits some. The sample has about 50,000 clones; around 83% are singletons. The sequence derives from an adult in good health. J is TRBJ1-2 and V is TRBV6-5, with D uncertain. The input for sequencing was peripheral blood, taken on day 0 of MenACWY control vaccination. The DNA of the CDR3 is TGTGCCAGCGGCGGGCTTCCCGAAGGATACACCTTC. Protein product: CASGGLPEGYTF.